One sample yielded the 12 T cell receptor beta chains listed below, sequenced in a study of blood T cell repertoires in COVID-19. Here immunoSEQ multiplex PCR was the method, and the copy in TCRdb shows in-frame clones only, minus some. The sample lists 300,000 to 350,000 clones, nearly 90% seen once, with roughly a tenth in the top ten. The sample comprised PBMCs or T cells enriched from blood (not recorded which). These receptors came from a woman between 25 and 40 years old who had recovered from COVID-19.

This clone has a single count. The chain uses TRBV30 and TRBJ1-5, with unresolved D. The length of the CDR3 is 13 residues. Germline V gives CDR1 GTSNPN, CDR2 SVGIG (reference sequence). Trimming stripped 5 bases from V and 1 base from J, with 9 bases between. The CDR3 DNA reads as TGTGCCTGGTCCTACGGGAGCAATCAGCCCCAGCATTTT. Encoded protein: CAWSYGSNQPQHF.

This sequence joins TRBV10-3 and TRBJ2-5, with D tentatively TRBD2 (5 bases). Germline CDR1 ENHRY, CDR2 SYGVKD. This CDR3 is 13 amino acids long. V lost 6 bases, J lost 3 bases, and 11 bases lay in between. The CDR3 is CAISRTGEETQYF. The CDR3 nucleotides read TGTGCCATCAGCCGGACTGGAGAAGAGACCCAGTACTTC.

This chain uses TRBV2 with TRBJ2-2, with D perhaps TRBD1 (6 bases). The V end was cut by 4 bases, the J end by 0 bases, with 6 bases between. Germline V gene sequence: CDR1 SNHLY, CDR2 FYNNEI. The CDR3 extends over 14 amino acids. The CDR3 loop is CASSAGANTGELFF. The CDR3 nucleotides read TGTGCCAGCAGTGCAGGGGCGAACACCGGGGAGCTGTTTTTT.

The DNA of the CDR3 is TGTGCCAGCAGTCTCGGCGCCGGGACTCCCTATGGCTACACCTTC. Translated, it gives CASSLGAGTPYGYTF. The V call is TRBV27, the J call TRBJ1-2; TRBD1 is a possible D gene (5 bases). The CDR3 runs 15 residues. Germline assignment: CDR1 MNHEY and CDR2 SMNVEV (reference sequence). The V end lost 5 bases, the J end lost 4 bases, and 17 bases lay between the germline ends.

The J gene is TRBJ2-5, the V gene TRBV7-2; TRBD2 matches at 10 bases. J gave up 2 bases and V 5 bases, and 11 bases lay outside the gene matches. This CDR3 contains 17 residues. Germline V lookup: CDR1 SGHTA, CDR2 FQGNSA. This chain's CDR3 is CASSPLGGLATQETQYF. CDR3 nucleotides: TGTGCCAGCAGCCCCTTGGGGGGACTAGCGACTCAAGAGACCCAGTACTTC.

The rearrangement joins TRBV4-3 to TRBJ1-2; 10 bases are a match to TRBD1. After removal of 4 bases from V and 7 bases from J, the junction contained 6 bases not matched to a gene. The CDR3 spans 14 residues. Germline V gene data show CDR1 as LGHNA and CDR2 as YSLEER. CDR3 sequence reads: CASSLGTGVGGYTF. The CDR3 DNA sequence: TGCGCCAGCAGCCTTGGGACAGGGGTGGGTGGCTACACCTTC.

This rearrangement joins TRBV7-6 to TRBJ1-1; 7 bases align to TRBD1. The V segment lost 5 bases and the J segment 9 bases; nucleotides outside the gene matches: 6. The CDR3 has 12 amino acids. The V gene's germline CDR1 is SGHVS and CDR2 FNYEAQ. The CDR3 sequence: CASSPSGQKAFF. CDR3 bases: TGTGCCAGCAGCCCATCGGGACAGAAAGCTTTCTTT.

The chain carries TRBV3-1 (or the pseudogene TRBV3-2) and TRBJ1-3; perhaps TRBD1 as D (6 bases). Germline V gives CDR1 LGHDT, CDR2 YNNKEL (reference sequence). The CDR3 has 16 residues. Trimming pared 1 base from V and 3 bases from J, leaving 13 bases between. CDR3 nucleotides: TGTGCCAGCAGCCAAGTCGGGGGGCCTCTTGGAAACACCATATATTTT. Translating it yields CASSQVGGPLGNTIYF.

The chain employs TRBV11-2 and TRBJ1-1; 8 bases match TRBD1. The CDR3 has 13 residues. Unmatched junction bases numbered 11, after V lost 6 bases and J lost 11 bases. Germline values: CDR1 SGHAT, CDR2 FQNNGV. In DNA form, the CDR3 reads TGTGCCAGCAGTCTCGGACAGGGAAGAGAGGCTTTCTTT. Protein product: CASSLGQGREAFF.

The chain carries TRBV5-1 and TRBJ1-4, with TRBD1 as a possible D gene (5 bases). Per the germline V gene, CDR1 is SGHRS and CDR2 is YFSETQ. The CDR3 runs to 14 residues. Trimming left V 3 bases short and J 4 bases short, with 10 bases between. The DNA for the CDR3 is TGCGCCAGCAGCTCCCAGGGCGGTAATGAAAAACTGTTTTTT. It encodes CASSSQGGNEKLFF.

The V and J genes are TRBV11-2 and TRBJ2-1; 7 nucleotides match TRBD2. Per germline, CDR1 SGHAT and CDR2 FQNNGV. The CDR3 spans 18 residues. J gave up 0 bases and V 5 bases, and 13 bases lay outside the gene matches. The chain's CDR3 is CASSPRQPLARSYNEQFF. In DNA, the CDR3 is TGTGCCAGCAGCCCTAGGCAGCCACTAGCGCGCTCCTACAATGAGCAGTTCTTC.

This clone came up a few times. The rearrangement joins TRBV5-6 to TRBJ2-7; 10 bases are a match to TRBD2. Per germline, CDR1 SGHDT and CDR2 YYEEEE. The V and J ends lost 3 bases and 2 bases, in that order; junction bases with no gene match: 5. CDR3 length: 15 amino acids. The CDR3 is CASSSRTSGAYEQYF. In DNA, the CDR3 is TGTGCCAGCAGCTCCCGGACTAGCGGAGCCTACGAGCAGTACTTC.